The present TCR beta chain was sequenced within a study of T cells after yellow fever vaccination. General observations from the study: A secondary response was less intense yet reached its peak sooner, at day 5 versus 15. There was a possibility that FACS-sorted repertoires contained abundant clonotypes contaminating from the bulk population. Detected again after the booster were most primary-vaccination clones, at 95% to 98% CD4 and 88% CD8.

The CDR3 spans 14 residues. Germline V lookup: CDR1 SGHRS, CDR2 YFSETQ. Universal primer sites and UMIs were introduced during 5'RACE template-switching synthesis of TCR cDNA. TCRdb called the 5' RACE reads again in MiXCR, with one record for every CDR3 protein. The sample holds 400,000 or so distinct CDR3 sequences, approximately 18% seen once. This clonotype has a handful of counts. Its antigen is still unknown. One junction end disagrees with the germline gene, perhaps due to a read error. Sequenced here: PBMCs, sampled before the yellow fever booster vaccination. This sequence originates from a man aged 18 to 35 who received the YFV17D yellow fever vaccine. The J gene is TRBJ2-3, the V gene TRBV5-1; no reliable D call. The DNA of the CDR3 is TGTGCCAGCAGCTTAGGGCAGATCACAGATACGCAGTATTTT. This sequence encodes CASSLGQITDTQYF.